Listed below are T cell receptor beta chains from one sample, sequenced in a study of T cells after yellow fever vaccination. TCRdb re-derived calls from the 5' RACE reads in MiXCR, one entry per CDR3 protein. The table includes 100,000 or so distinct CDR3 sequences, almost 9% detected once. The specimen was CD8+ T cells not binding an NS4B(214-222) dextramer, sorted from PBMCs, collected less than 16 days after the first yellow fever vaccination. The receptors were gathered from a man aged 18 to 35 who received the YFV17D yellow fever vaccine. The CDR3 runs from the conserved cysteine through the conserved F or W. The D gene is left open where the match is weak. A clone size is listed for some rows: how often the clone was seen (once, few, many), or a class if it is expanded.

>-|few|TRBV7-9|TRBJ2-7
TGTGCCAGCAGCTTAGTGGGATACTACGAGCAGTACTTC
CASSLVGYYEQYF
>-|many|TRBV24-1|TRBJ2-3
TGTGCCACCAGTGATCGGGCAGGGGCTTCAGATACGCAGTATTTT
CATSDRAGASDTQYF
>TRBD1|few|TRBV19|TRBJ2-5
TGTGCCAGTAGTGGACAGGGTTTCGGAGCCCAAGAGACCCAGTACTTC
CASSGQGFGAQETQYF
>-|many|TRBV7-6|TRBJ2-5
TGTGCCAGCAGCTTAGTGCGGGGTCAAGAGACCCAGTACTTC
CASSLVRGQETQYF
>TRBD1|few|TRBV6-1|TRBJ1-2
TGTGCCAGCAGGCCTAGCCCAACAGGGGCTTATGGCTACACCTTC
CASRPSPTGAYGYTF
>-|-|TRBV20-1|TRBJ1-2
TGCAGTGCTAGAGATGTCGGGGCACGGGGCTATGGCTACACCTTC
CSARDVGARGYGYTF
>-|few|TRBV2|TRBJ2-4
TGTGCCAGCAGTGGAACCCCAGACAGTACGGGTTCAAACATTCAGTACTTC
CASSGTPDSTGSNIQYF
>-|few|TRBV7-9|TRBJ1-5
TGTGCCAGCAGCCGGGGAAGGGATAATCAGCCCCAGCATTTT
CASSRGRDNQPQHF
>-|few|TRBV2|TRBJ2-7
TGTGCCAGCAGTGACCAAATGTCGCGGGGCACCTACGAGCAGTACTTC
CASSDQMSRGTYEQYF
>-|few|TRBV7-9|TRBJ1-6
TGTGCCAGCAGCTTCGGCCGTTGGGATTCACCCCTCCACTTT
CASSFGRWDSPLHF
>-|few|TRBV12-3/TRBV12-4|TRBJ2-7
TGTGCCAGCAGTTTAGCGTTGTACGAGCAGTACTTC
CASSLALYEQYF
>-|-|TRBV10-3|TRBJ1-1
TGTGCCACCCTCCCCGGGGACAACACTGAAGCTTTCTTT
CATLPGDNTEAFF
>TRBD1|many|TRBV29-1|TRBJ1-1
TGCAGCGTTGGGACAGGGTCCACTGAAGCTTTCTTT
CSVGTGSTEAFF
>-|-|TRBV4-1|TRBJ1-6
TGCGCCAGCAGCCCGACAAGCGGGGCCACTAATTCACCCCTCCACTTT
CASSPTSGATNSPLHF
>-|-|TRBV7-8|TRBJ2-4
TGTGCCAGCACCGAGGGGGGTAATGGGGACATTCAGTACTTC
CASTEGGNGDIQYF
>TRBD2|few|TRBV7-9|TRBJ2-1
TGTGCCAGCAGCTTAAGGATGACGGGAGGTTATAATGAGCAGTTCTTC
CASSLRMTGGYNEQFF
>-|-|TRBV5-6|TRBJ2-1
TGTGCCAGCAGCTTGGGACAGGAAAGGGTCAATGAGCAGTTCTTC
CASSLGQERVNEQFF
>-|few|TRBV7-6|TRBJ1-2
TGTGCCAGCAGCTTATATGTTTCAGGGTCCAGGGATGGCTACACCTTC
CASSLYVSGSRDGYTF
>TRBD1|-|TRBV5-8|TRBJ1-2
TGTCCCAGCAGCTGGGGACAGACCACTATGCCTGGCTACACCTTC
CPSSWGQTTMPGYTF
>-|-|TRBV7-2|TRBJ2-1
TGTGCCAGCAGCTTCGGACAGCTCTATTACTACAATGAGCAGTTCTTC
CASSFGQLYYYNEQFF
>TRBD2|-|TRBV4-3|TRBJ2-1
TGCGCCAGCAGCCAAGACTACCAGCGGGGGGTATACAATGAGCAGTTCTTC
CASSQDYQRGVYNEQFF
>-|-|TRBV11-2|TRBJ1-1
TGTGCCAGCAGCTTAGTCCCGCGAGGGGCCGGTACTGAAGCTTTCTTT
CASSLVPRGAGTEAFF
>-|few|TRBV19|TRBJ2-1
TGTGCCAGTAGTATGCAGGGCACCAATGAGCAGTTCTTC
CASSMQGTNEQFF
>TRBD2|-|TRBV7-6|TRBJ2-5
TGTGCCAGCAGCTTAGAAACTAGCGGGGGCCGCGTACACGAGACCCAGTACTTC
CASSLETSGGRVHETQYF
>TRBD2|-|TRBV7-9|TRBJ2-3
TGTGCCAGCAGCTTGGGGGGGGAAAGCACAGATACGCAGTATTTT
CASSLGGESTDTQYF
>TRBD2|-|TRBV9|TRBJ2-3
TGTGCCAGCAGCCCATTCTGGCCCGGGACTAGCGGGGTGGATACGCAGTATTTT
CASSPFWPGTSGVDTQYF
>-|-|TRBV4-3|TRBJ2-2
TGCGCCAGCAGCCAAGATCTGGAGTTTTCCGGGGAGCTGTTTTTT
CASSQDLEFSGELFF
>TRBD1|few|TRBV4-1|TRBJ1-2
TGCGCCAGCAGCCAAGGAGGGACAGGGAGATCGGGTGGCTACACCTTC
CASSQGGTGRSGGYTF
>-|few|TRBV7-6|TRBJ1-5
TGTGCCAGCAGCTTAGCGAGGGGACGGTCCAATCAGCCCCAGCATTTT
CASSLARGRSNQPQHF